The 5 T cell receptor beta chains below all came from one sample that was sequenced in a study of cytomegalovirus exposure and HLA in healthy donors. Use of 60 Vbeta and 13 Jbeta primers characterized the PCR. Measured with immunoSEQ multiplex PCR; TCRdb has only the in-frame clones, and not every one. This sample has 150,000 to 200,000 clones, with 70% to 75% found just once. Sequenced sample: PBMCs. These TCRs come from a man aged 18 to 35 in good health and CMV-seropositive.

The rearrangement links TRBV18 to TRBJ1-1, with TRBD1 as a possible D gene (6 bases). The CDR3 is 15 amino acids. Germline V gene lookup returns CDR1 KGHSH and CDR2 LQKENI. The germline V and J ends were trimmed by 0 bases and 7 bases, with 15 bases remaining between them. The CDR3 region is CASSPPSTRGHEAFF. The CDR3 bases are TGTGCCAGCTCACCACCTTCCACCAGGGGCCATGAAGCTTTCTTT. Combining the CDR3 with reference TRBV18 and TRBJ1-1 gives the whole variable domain NAGVMQNPRHLVRRRGQEARLRCSPMKGHSHVYWYRQLPEEGLKFMVYLQKENIIDESGMPKERFSAEFPKEGPSILRIQQVVRGDSAAYFCASSPPSTRGHEAFFGQGTRLTVV.

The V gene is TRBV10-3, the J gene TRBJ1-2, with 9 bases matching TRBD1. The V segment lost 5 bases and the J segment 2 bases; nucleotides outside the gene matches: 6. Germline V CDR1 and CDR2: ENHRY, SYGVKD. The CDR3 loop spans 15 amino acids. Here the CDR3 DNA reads TGTGCCATCAGTCCCTCCGGGACAGGGAACTATGGCTACACCTTC. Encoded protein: CAISPSGTGNYGYTF.

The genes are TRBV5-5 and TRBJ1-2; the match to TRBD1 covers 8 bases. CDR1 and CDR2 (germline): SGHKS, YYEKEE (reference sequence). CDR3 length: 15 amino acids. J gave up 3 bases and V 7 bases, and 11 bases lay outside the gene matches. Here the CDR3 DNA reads TGTGCCAGCCTCCCCGGCAGGGGGCAATACTATGGCTACACCTTC. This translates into CASLPGRGQYYGYTF.

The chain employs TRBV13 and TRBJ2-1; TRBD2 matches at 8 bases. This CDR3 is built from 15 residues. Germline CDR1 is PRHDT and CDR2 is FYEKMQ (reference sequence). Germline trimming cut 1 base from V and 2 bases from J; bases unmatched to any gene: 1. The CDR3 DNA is TGTGCCAGCAGCTTAGACGGGGGGGCCTACAATGAGCAGTTCTTC. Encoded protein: CASSLDGGAYNEQFF.

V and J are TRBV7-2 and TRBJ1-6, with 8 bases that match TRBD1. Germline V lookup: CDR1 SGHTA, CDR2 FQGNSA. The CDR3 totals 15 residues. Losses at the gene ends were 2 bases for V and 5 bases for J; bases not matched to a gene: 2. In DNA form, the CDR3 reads TGTGCCAGCAGCTTACAGGGGGCGGATAATTCACCCCTCCACTTT. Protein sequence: CASSLQGADNSPLHF. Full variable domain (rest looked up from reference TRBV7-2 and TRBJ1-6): GAGVSQSPSNKVTEKGKDVELRCDPISGHTALYWYRQSLGQGLEFLIYFQGNSAPDKSGLPSDRFSAERTGGSVSTLTIQRTQQEDSAVYLCASSLQGADNSPLHFGNGTRLTVT.